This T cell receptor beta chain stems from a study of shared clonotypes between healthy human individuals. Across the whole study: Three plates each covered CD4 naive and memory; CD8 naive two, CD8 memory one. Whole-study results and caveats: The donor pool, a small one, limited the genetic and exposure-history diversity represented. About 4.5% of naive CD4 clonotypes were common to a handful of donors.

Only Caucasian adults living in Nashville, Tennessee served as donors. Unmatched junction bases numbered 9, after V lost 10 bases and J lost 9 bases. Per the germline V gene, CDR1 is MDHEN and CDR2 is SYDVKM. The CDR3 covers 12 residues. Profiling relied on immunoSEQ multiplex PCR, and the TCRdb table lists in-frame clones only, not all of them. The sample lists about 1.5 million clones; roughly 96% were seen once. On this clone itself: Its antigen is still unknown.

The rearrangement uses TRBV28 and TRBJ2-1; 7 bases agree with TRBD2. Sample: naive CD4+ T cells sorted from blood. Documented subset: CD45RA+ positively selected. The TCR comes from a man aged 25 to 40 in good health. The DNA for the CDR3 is TGTGCCACCCAACCTAGCGGCAGTGAGCAGTTCTTC. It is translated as CATQPSGSEQFF.